These 29 T cell receptor beta chains were sequenced from one sample in a study of post-analysis software for immune sequencing data. Notes on the study in general: Controls showed lower frequencies than patients for roughly 5 TRBV segments, and TRBV5-6, TRBV5-1 and TRBV20-1 were among these.

Unique molecular identifiers tagged the TCR beta cDNA libraries. Each CDR3 protein gets one entry after TCRdb re-called the PCR reads with MiXCR. Among some 700,000 distinct CDR3 sequences listed, 55% to 60% were seen once. The antigens of these receptors remain unknown. Sample: blood. The source is a girl aged 2 to 10 with multiple sclerosis.

V gene TRBV7-2 combines with J gene TRBJ2-1; no clear D gene. This CDR3 is 13 amino acids long. The V end lost 5 bases, the J end lost 5 bases, and 10 bases lay between the germline ends. Germline V gene data show CDR1 as SGHTA and CDR2 as FQGNSA. CDR3 bases: TGTGCCAGCAGCATAGGTGGGGACAATGAGCAGTTCTTC. Protein product: CASSIGGDNEQFF. The whole variable domain, filled in from reference TRBV7-2 and TRBJ2-1, reads GAGVSQSPSNKVTEKGKDVELRCDPISGHTALYWYRQSLGQGLEFLIYFQGNSAPDKSGLPSDRFSAERTGGSVSTLTIQRTQQEDSAVYLCASSIGGDNEQFFGPGTRLTVL.

This clonotype was seen only a few times. The V and J genes are TRBV5-5 and TRBJ1-6; D is possibly TRBD1 (6 bases). V lost 0 bases to trimming and J lost 5 bases, with 12 bases between them. This CDR3 contains 16 residues. Germline CDR1 is SGHKS and CDR2 is YYEKEE (reference sequence). The CDR3: CASSLAGGIHNSPLHF. CDR3 bases: TGTGCCAGCAGCTTGGCCGGGGGCATACATAATTCACCCCTCCACTTT.

The chain uses TRBV5-4 and TRBJ2-2; TRBD2 agrees at 7 bases. The CDR3 runs 14 residues. Trimming took 4 bases from V and 6 from J; bases not matched to a gene: 6. From germline, CDR1 is SGHNT and CDR2 YYREEE (reference sequence). The CDR3 DNA reads TGTGCCAGCAGCGCGAGGACTAGTCCCGGGGAGCTGTTTTTT. It is translated as CASSARTSPGELFF.

V gene TRBV29-1 combines with J gene TRBJ1-5; D unresolved. The CDR3 has 14 residues. V lost 4 bases to trimming and J lost 6 bases, with 16 bases between them. CDR1 is SQVTM and CDR2 is ANQGSEA in the germline V gene. This CDR3 reads CSVGYGGDGQPQHF. The CDR3 DNA is TGCAGCGTTGGCTACGGTGGTGACGGTCAGCCCCAGCATTTT.

The rearrangement uses TRBV12-5 and TRBJ2-2, with TRBD1 as a possible D gene (5 bases). From germline, CDR1 is LGHNT and CDR2 FRNRAP. V was shortened by 1 base and J by 0 bases, with 6 bases between the two germline ends. The CDR3 covers 15 residues. The DNA of the CDR3 is TGTGCTAGTGGTTTGGGACAGCCGAACACCGGGGAGCTGTTTTTT. Translation: CASGLGQPNTGELFF.

The V gene is TRBV27, the J gene TRBJ2-5; D gene unclear. Germline V lookup: CDR1 MNHEY, CDR2 SMNVEV (reference sequence). V lost 3 bases to trimming and J lost 1 base, with 9 bases between them. This CDR3 comprises 14 residues. The CDR3 sequence is CASSFGRTQETQYF. The CDR3 DNA reads TGTGCCAGCAGTTTCGGCAGGACCCAAGAGACCCAGTACTTC.

This rearrangement joins TRBV7-9 to TRBJ1-1; unclear D gene. Germline values: CDR1 SEHNR, CDR2 FQNEAQ (reference sequence). The CDR3 runs to 12 residues. V was cut by 3 bases and J by 7 bases, with 9 bases left in between. This CDR3 reads CASSLGRREAFF. CDR3 in DNA: TGTGCCAGCAGCTTGGGTCGCCGTGAAGCTTTCTTT.

As DNA, the CDR3 is TGTGCCAGCAGCGCCGGGCAGGGTGGCGGCGAGCAGTACTTC. It yields the protein CASSAGQGGGEQYF. This chain uses TRBV9 with TRBJ2-7; D may be TRBD1 (5 bases). Germline V gives CDR1 SGDLS, CDR2 YYNGEE. V shed 3 bases and J shed 6 bases, with 16 bases lying between them. The CDR3 runs to 14 residues.

The V gene is TRBV6-2 or TRBV6-3, the J gene TRBJ1-2, with D possibly being TRBD1 (5 bases). Germline-derived CDR1 and CDR2 are MNHEY and SVGEGT. The CDR3 has 16 amino acids. The germline V and J ends were trimmed by 0 bases and 2 bases, with 13 bases remaining between them. The CDR3 DNA is TGTGCCAGCAGTTACTCGATGGGGGAGTACAACTATGGCTACACCTTC. It is translated as CASSYSMGEYNYGYTF.

This sequence joins TRBV10-3 and TRBJ2-1; TRBD1 is a possible D gene (5 bases). The CDR3 consists of 12 residues. Trimming stripped 3 bases from V and 6 bases from J, with 6 bases between. CDR1 and CDR2 from the germline V gene are ENHRY and SYGVKD. The CDR3 nucleotides read TGTGCCATCAGTGACCAGGGCAATGAGCAGTTCTTC. Residues: CAISDQGNEQFF.

This clonotype was observed a handful of times. The CDR3 DNA is TGTGCCAGCAGCTCCTCGCCCAGACAGGGGGCAGAGACCCAGTACTTC. Residues: CASSSSPRQGAETQYF. The chain employs TRBV7-6 and TRBJ2-5, with 10 bases lining up with TRBD1. This CDR3 is built from 16 residues. Germline lookup yields CDR1 SGHVS and CDR2 FNYEAQ. The V gene end was trimmed by 4 bases and the J gene end by 4 bases; junction bases not matched to a gene: 9.

The gene calls are TRBV12-3 or TRBV12-4 and TRBJ1-2; 12 nucleotides line up with TRBD1. V shed 7 bases and J 1 base; nucleotides not matched to a gene: 10. The CDR3 sequence is 17 residues long. CDR3 loop: CASTRGGTGGFNYGYTF. As DNA, the CDR3 is TGTGCCAGCACCCGGGGTGGGACAGGGGGCTTTAACTATGGCTACACCTTC.

The chain uses TRBV5-6 and TRBJ1-5; the match to TRBD1 covers 7 bases. J gave up 4 bases and V 1 base, and 8 bases lay outside the gene matches. This CDR3 spans 16 amino acids. CDR1 is SGHDT and CDR2 is YYEEEE in the germline V gene. CDR3 loop: CASSLSLAGGNQPQHF. The DNA of the CDR3 is TGTGCCAGCAGCTTGAGCTTGGCAGGGGGTAATCAGCCCCAGCATTTT.

The rearrangement uses TRBV5-5 and TRBJ1-1; the D is unclear. Germline V gene data show CDR1 as SGHKS and CDR2 as YYEKEE (reference sequence). V was clipped by 0 bases and J by 5 bases, with 8 bases between them. The length of the CDR3 is 13 residues. CDR3 nucleotide sequence: TGTGCCAGCAGCTTGGAGGGTCATACTGAAGCTTTCTTT. This codes for CASSLEGHTEAFF.

The chain joins TRBV3-1 to TRBJ2-1; 13 nucleotides match TRBD2. The CDR3 has 16 residues. Unmatched junction bases numbered 9, after V lost 3 bases and J lost 10 bases. Germline CDR1 LGHDT, CDR2 YNNKEL (reference sequence). CDR3 sequence reads: CASSQELAGGYHEQFF. The CDR3 DNA reads as TGTGCCAGCAGCCAGGAACTAGCGGGGGGGTATCACGAGCAGTTCTTC.

Concerning this clonotype: Relative to the germline gene, one junction end is altered; a read error may explain this. This chain uses TRBV6-1 with TRBJ2-1; D is undetermined. The CDR3 has 12 residues. Germline CDR1 and CDR2: MNHNS and SASEGT. DNA for the CDR3: TGTGCCAGCAGTGGGGCGGCAATTGGGCAGTTCTTT. It encodes CASSGAAIGQFF.

This clonotype has just a few counts. The chain uses TRBV20-1 and TRBJ1-2; perhaps TRBD1 as D (6 bases). V was trimmed by 5 bases and J by 2 bases, leaving 9 bases between them. CDR1 is DFQATT, CDR2 SNEGSKA, per germline (reference sequence). The CDR3 sequence is 12 residues long. CDR3 in amino acids: CSAHDRNYGYTF. The CDR3 region has the DNA TGCAGTGCTCATGACAGGAACTATGGCTACACCTTC.

V usage is TRBV9 and J usage is TRBJ1-2; D is unclear. This CDR3 is 13 amino acids long. Trimming removed 0 bases at V and 5 bases at J, with 8 bases between. Germline V gives CDR1 SGDLS, CDR2 YYNGEE. CDR3 sequence (DNA): TGTGCCAGCAGCGTAGTGCCAGGTTATGGCTACACCTTC. It specifies CASSVVPGYGYTF.

This chain connects TRBV6-6 to TRBJ2-1; 7 positions match TRBD2. Unmatched junction bases numbered 6, after V lost 5 bases and J lost 2 bases. This CDR3 is 15 amino acids long. CDR1 MNHNY and CDR2 SVGAGI come from the germline V gene (reference sequence). CDR3 sequence (DNA): TGTGCCAGCAGTCTTAGCGGGCCTACCTACAATGAGCAGTTCTTC. Its translation: CASSLSGPTYNEQFF.

This clonotype was counted a single time. The chain couples TRBV6-6 to TRBJ2-1; possible D gene TRBD1, 6 bases. Germline V gene lookup returns CDR1 MNHNY and CDR2 SVGAGI (reference sequence). This CDR3 is 16 amino acids long. Trimming cost V 8 bases and J 5 bases, with 22 bases left between them. In nucleotides, the CDR3 is TGTGCCAGCCTACCACGGACAGAAGGGTCCCACAATGAGCAGTTCTTC. Its protein is CASLPRTEGSHNEQFF.

CDR3: CASGQAGNEQFF. The CDR3 DNA is TGTGCTAGTGGCCAAGCCGGCAATGAGCAGTTCTTC. The chain has TRBV12-5 and TRBJ2-1; D gene ambiguous. Germline CDR1 LGHNT, CDR2 FRNRAP. The CDR3 contains 12 residues. V was cut by 6 bases and J by 6 bases, with 9 bases left in between.

The V and J genes are TRBV12-3 or TRBV12-4 and TRBJ2-5; D is possibly TRBD1 or TRBD2 (5 bases each). Trimming shortened V by 0 bases and J by 5 bases, and 22 bases separated the two germline ends. The CDR3 spans 18 residues. As DNA, the CDR3 is TGTGCCAGCAGTTTAGCGACTGGTGTAGAGGGGAATAGGGAGACCCAGTACTTC. Encoded protein: CASSLATGVEGNRETQYF.

The rearrangement joins TRBV11-3 to TRBJ1-1, with no clear D. This CDR3 comprises 11 residues. The V and J ends lost 0 bases and 8 bases respectively, with 4 bases between them. Germline V CDR1 and CDR2: SGHNT, YENEEA. The CDR3 nucleotides read TGTGCCAGCAGCTTAGATATAGAAGCTTTCTTT. Translating gives CASSLDIEAFF.

Only a few counts were recorded for this clonotype. The CDR3 sequence: CASSLARTGVTQYF. CDR3 coding DNA: TGTGCCAGCAGCTTAGCGCGGACAGGGGTCACCCAGTACTTC. V and J are TRBV11-2 and TRBJ2-5, with TRBD1 identical over 9 bases. The CDR3 has 14 residues. The V gene end was trimmed by 1 base and the J gene end by 8 bases; junction bases not matched to a gene: 5. CDR1 and CDR2 from the germline V gene are SGHAT and FQNNGV.

This clonotype was seen a single time. The chain employs TRBV12-3 or TRBV12-4 and TRBJ2-4; weak D call: TRBD2 (6 bases). The better agreement between TRBJ2-5 and the DNA end casts doubt on the J call. There are 18 residues in the CDR3. The CDR3 bases are TGTGCCAGCAGTTTGATTAAGCGCGGGATCCGGACACAAGAGACCCAGTACTTC. Its translation is CASSLIKRGIRTQETQYF.

This clonotype was counted once. The V gene is TRBV12-3 or TRBV12-4, the J gene TRBJ2-5; 9 nucleotides line up with TRBD1. Judging by the DNA end, TRBJ2-7 fits better; the J call may be wrong. The CDR3 covers 16 residues. The CDR3 sequence is CASSLALGQGPYEQYF. CDR3 DNA sequence: TGTGCCAGCAGTTTAGCGCTGGGACAGGGACCCTACGAGCAGTACTTC.

The chain combines TRBV12-3 or TRBV12-4 with TRBJ2-7; 13 nucleotides line up with TRBD2. Near its end, the DNA agrees better with TRBJ2-5, so the J call may be wrong. This CDR3 spans 15 amino acids. The CDR3 is CASRALAGGRETQYF. CDR3 in DNA: TGTGCCAGCAGGGCACTAGCGGGGGGGCGAGAGACCCAGTACTTC.

The table lists this clonotype with a few counts. The J gene is TRBJ2-1, the V gene TRBV6-5; a possible D gene is TRBD2 (6 bases). The V gene's germline CDR1 is MNHEY and CDR2 SVGAGI. The CDR3 is 15 residues long. V was pared by 2 bases and J by 8 bases, with 16 bases between. The CDR3 nucleotides read TGTGCCAGCAGTTACCACATGGGGGGAGGAGATGAGCAGTTCTTC. Protein sequence: CASSYHMGGGDEQFF.

This clonotype was picked up a small number of times. The chain joins TRBV5-1 to TRBJ2-5; 10 bases fit TRBD2. The germline gives CDR1 SGHRS, CDR2 YFSETQ. This CDR3 comprises 15 residues. The V segment lost 2 bases and the J segment 5 bases; nucleotides outside the gene matches: 6. CDR3 DNA sequence: TGCGCCAGCAGCTTTAGCGGGGGGCCCTCGGAGACCCAGTACTTC. Its protein is CASSFSGGPSETQYF.